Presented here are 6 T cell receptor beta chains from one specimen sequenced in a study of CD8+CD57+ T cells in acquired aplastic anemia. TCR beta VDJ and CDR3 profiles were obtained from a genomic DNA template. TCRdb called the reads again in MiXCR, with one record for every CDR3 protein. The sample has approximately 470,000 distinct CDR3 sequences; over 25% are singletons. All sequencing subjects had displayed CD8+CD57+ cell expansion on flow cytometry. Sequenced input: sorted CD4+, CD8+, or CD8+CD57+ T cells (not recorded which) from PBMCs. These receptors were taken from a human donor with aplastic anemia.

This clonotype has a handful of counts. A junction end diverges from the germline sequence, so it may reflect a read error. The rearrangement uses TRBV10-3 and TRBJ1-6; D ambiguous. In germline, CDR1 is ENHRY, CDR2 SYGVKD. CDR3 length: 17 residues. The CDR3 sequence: CASSAVVGRQFNSPLHF. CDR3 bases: TGTGCCAGCAGTGCAGTCGTAGGCAGACAATTTAATTCACCCCTCCACTTT.

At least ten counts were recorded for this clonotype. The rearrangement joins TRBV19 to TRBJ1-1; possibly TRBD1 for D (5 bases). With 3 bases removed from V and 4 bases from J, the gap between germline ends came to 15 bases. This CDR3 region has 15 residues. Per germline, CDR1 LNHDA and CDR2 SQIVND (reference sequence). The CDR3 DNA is TGTGCCAGTAGTATGATCCCCAGGGTCCCCACTGAAGCTTTCTTT. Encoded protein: CASSMIPRVPTEAFF.

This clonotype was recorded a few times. The CDR3 protein is CASSLNTGGPGEQYF. The CDR3 DNA is TGTGCCAGCAGCTTAAATACGGGAGGCCCCGGCGAGCAGTACTTC. This chain connects TRBV11-2 to TRBJ2-7, with 7 bases lining up with TRBD2. Germline-derived CDR1 and CDR2 are SGHAT and FQNNGV. The CDR3 is made up of 15 amino acids. The junction had 10 bases not matched to a gene; V was cut back by 2 bases and J by 6 bases.

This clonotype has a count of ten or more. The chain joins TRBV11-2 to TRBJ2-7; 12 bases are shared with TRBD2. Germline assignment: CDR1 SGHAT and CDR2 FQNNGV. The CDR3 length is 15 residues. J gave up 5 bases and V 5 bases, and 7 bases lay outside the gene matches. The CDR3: CASSARTSGADEQYF. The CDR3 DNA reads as TGTGCCAGCAGCGCTCGGACTAGCGGGGCCGACGAGCAGTACTTC.

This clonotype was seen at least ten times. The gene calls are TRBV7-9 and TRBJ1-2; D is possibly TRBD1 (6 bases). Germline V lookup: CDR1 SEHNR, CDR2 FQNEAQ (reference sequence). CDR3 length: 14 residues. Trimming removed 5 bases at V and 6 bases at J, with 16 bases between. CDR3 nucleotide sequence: TGTGCCAGCAGCGTCCATAAAGGGGGGAATGGCTACACCTTC. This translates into CASSVHKGGNGYTF.

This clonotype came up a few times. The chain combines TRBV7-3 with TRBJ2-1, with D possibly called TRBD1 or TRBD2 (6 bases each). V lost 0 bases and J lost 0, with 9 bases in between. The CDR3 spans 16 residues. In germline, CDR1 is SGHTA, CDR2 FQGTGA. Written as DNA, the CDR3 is TGTGCCAGCAGCTTAACTGGGGGGCACTCCTACAATGAGCAGTTCTTC. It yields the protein CASSLTGGHSYNEQFF.